The 13 T cell receptor beta chains reported below all come from one sample, sequenced in a study of CD8+CD57+ T cells in acquired aplastic anemia. TCR beta VDJ and CDR3 profiling used genomic DNA as template. MiXCR was run by TCRdb on the reads, yielding one entry per CDR3 protein. This table holds approximately 59,000 distinct CDR3 sequences, around 57% found once. Selection for sequencing was limited to patients who had shown CD8+CD57+ cell expansion by flow cytometry. The source material was sorted CD4+, CD8+, or CD8+CD57+ T cells (not recorded which) from PBMCs. All receptors derive from a human donor with aplastic anemia.

V and J are TRBV11-2 and TRBJ2-7; TRBD1 matches 11 bases. With 5 bases clipped from V and 3 bases from J, the junction kept 15 bases outside the gene matches. Per the germline V gene, CDR1 is SGHAT and CDR2 is FQNNGV. The CDR3 covers 18 residues. The CDR3 loop reads CASSPRTGGRGTSYEQYF. For the CDR3, the DNA is TGTGCCAGCAGCCCTCGGACAGGGGGCCGCGGGACCAGCTACGAGCAGTACTTC.

This clonotype was detected many times. The chain carries TRBV6-1 and TRBJ1-3, with 7 bases fitting TRBD1. The CDR3 runs to 14 residues. V trimming: 8 bases; J trimming: 1 base; junction bases outside the gene matches: 5. The germline V gene has CDR1 MNHNS and CDR2 SASEGT. The DNA for the CDR3 is TGTGCCAGCTCGCTCAGGGGGTCTGGAAACACCATATATTTT. Translation: CASSLRGSGNTIYF.

This clonotype occurred once. V gene TRBV19 combines with J gene TRBJ1-4, with D hard to call. V lost 5 bases to trimming and J lost 7 bases, with 8 bases between them. From germline, CDR1 is LNHDA and CDR2 SQIVND (reference sequence). This CDR3 has 12 residues. CDR3 coding DNA: TGTGCCAGTAGTTTGCGAGGTGAAAAACTGTTTTTT. This gives the protein CASSLRGEKLFF.

This chain uses TRBV2 with TRBJ2-7, with TRBD1 as a possible D gene (6 bases). The V gene's germline CDR1 is SNHLY and CDR2 FYNNEI. The length of the CDR3 is 13 residues. Between the trimmed V and J ends, which lost 5 bases and 4 bases, there was a span of 12 bases. For the CDR3, the DNA is TGTGCCAGCAGTTCCCGGACAGTTTACGAGCAGTACGTC. It translates to CASSSRTVYEQYV.

V usage is TRBV11-3 and J usage is TRBJ2-1, with TRBD2 matching 11 bases. The CDR3 is 14 residues long. Germline CDR1 SGHNT, CDR2 YENEEA. The J segment lost 7 bases and the V segment lost 4 bases, leaving 3 bases of the junction unmatched. The CDR3 region has the DNA TGTGCCAGCAGCTCACGGACTAGCGGGAATGAGCAGTTCTTC. This translates into CASSSRTSGNEQFF.

This clonotype is labeled medium-sized (0.01 to 0.1%). The V and J genes are TRBV12-3 or TRBV12-4 and TRBJ2-3; D is possibly TRBD1 (6 bases). The CDR3 is 15 amino acids. V was pared by 3 bases and J by 1 base, with 11 bases between. The CDR3 coding sequence is TGTGCCAGCAGTTTTCCCAGGGGAGGCACAGATACGCAGTATTTT. This gives the protein CASSFPRGGTDTQYF.

Turning to this clonotype: This may come from a read error, since a much larger clone is one base off. This rearrangement joins TRBV6-1 to TRBJ1-2, with unresolved D. This CDR3 has 10 amino acids. Germline V gives CDR1 MNHNS, CDR2 SASEGT. The CDR3 sequence is CASSKGGCTF. For the CDR3, the DNA is TGTGCCAGCAGTAAGGGTGGCTGCACCTTC.

The V and J genes are TRBV9 and TRBJ2-6; D remains unclear. The CDR3 runs to 14 residues. Germline values: CDR1 SGDLS, CDR2 YYNGEE. V was cut by 0 bases and J by 4 bases, with 5 bases left in between. CDR3 coding DNA: TGTGCCAGCAGCGTAGGGGCAGGGGCCAACGTCCTGACTTTC. This translates into CASSVGAGANVLTF.

The CDR3 sequence is CSAQRTGNSNQPQHF. In nucleotides, the CDR3 is TGCAGTGCTCAGAGGACAGGGAATAGCAATCAGCCCCAGCATTTT. V and J are TRBV20-1 and TRBJ1-5; 8 positions agree with TRBD1. The CDR3 consists of 15 residues. Germline-derived CDR1 and CDR2 are DFQATT and SNEGSKA (reference sequence). J gave up 0 bases and V 5 bases, and 6 bases lay outside the gene matches.

This clonotype has just a few counts. The gene calls are TRBV25-1 and TRBJ1-1, with D perhaps matching TRBD1 (6 bases). Germline V lookup: CDR1 MGHDK, CDR2 SYGVNS. The CDR3 totals 15 residues. V dropped 3 bases and J dropped 1 base, with 12 bases sitting between them. The CDR3 DNA reads as TGTGCCAGCAGTGACCCCTCGACAGGGAACACTGAAGCTTTCTTT. This encodes CASSDPSTGNTEAFF.

This clonotype appeared a few times. This chain links TRBV19 with TRBJ1-5; D gene unclear. V was shortened by 4 bases and J by 5 bases, with 12 bases between the two germline ends. Germline V CDR1 and CDR2: LNHDA, SQIVND (reference sequence). This CDR3 comprises 14 residues. Here the CDR3 reads CASSNRALDQPQHF. Here the CDR3 DNA reads TGTGCCAGTAGTAATCGTGCCCTCGATCAGCCCCAGCATTTT.

The chain recombines TRBV9 with TRBJ2-1; D possibly corresponds to TRBD2 (6 bases). Germline CDR1 SGDLS, CDR2 YYNGEE. The CDR3 consists of 16 residues. Trimming removed 2 bases at V and 5 bases at J, with 17 bases between. CDR3 sequence: CASSVDQTGRNNEQFF. The DNA for the CDR3 is TGTGCCAGCAGCGTGGACCAAACGGGGAGGAACAATGAGCAGTTCTTC.

This clonotype was counted at least ten times. The J gene is TRBJ1-6, the V gene TRBV3-1; D possibly corresponds to TRBD1 (6 bases). Germline lookup yields CDR1 LGHDT and CDR2 YNNKEL (reference sequence). Trimming took 4 bases from V and 3 from J, leaving 19 bases between them. The CDR3 is 18 amino acids. Here the CDR3 reads CASSPPQGKSGYNSPLHF. The CDR3 bases are TGTGCCAGCAGCCCCCCACAGGGAAAAAGCGGCTATAATTCACCCCTCCACTTT.